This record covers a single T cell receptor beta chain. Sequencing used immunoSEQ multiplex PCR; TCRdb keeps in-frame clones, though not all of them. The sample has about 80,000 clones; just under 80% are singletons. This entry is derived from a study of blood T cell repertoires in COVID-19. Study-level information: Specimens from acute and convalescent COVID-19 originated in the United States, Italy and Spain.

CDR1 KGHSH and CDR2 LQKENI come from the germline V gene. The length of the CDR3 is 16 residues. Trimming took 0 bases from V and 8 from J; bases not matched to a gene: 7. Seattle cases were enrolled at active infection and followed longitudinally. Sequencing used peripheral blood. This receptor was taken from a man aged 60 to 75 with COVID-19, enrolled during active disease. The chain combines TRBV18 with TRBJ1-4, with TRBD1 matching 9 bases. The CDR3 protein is CASSPPQDRGGEKLFF. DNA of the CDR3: TGTGCCAGCTCACCACCTCAGGACAGGGGAGGCGAAAAACTGTTTTTT.